The entry that follows covers one T cell receptor (beta chain) sequence. The data were taken from a study of T cell changes during pregnancy in multiple sclerosis. Produced via immunoSEQ multiplex PCR; TCRdb's table is partial and in-frame only. The data contain about 60,000 clones, 90% to 95% of them singletons. This CDR3 comprises 16 residues. Germline CDR1 is MNHEY and CDR2 is SMNVEV (reference sequence). The junction had 5 bases not matched to a gene; V was cut back by 4 bases and J by 0 bases. The TCR sequence derives from a female donor with multiple sclerosis, enrolled in a pregnancy study. The specimen was peripheral blood, collected after pregnancy. This chain uses TRBV27 with TRBJ2-2; 7 positions match TRBD2. CDR3 residues: CASSSLAETNTGELFF. The DNA for the CDR3 is TGTGCCAGCAGTTCCCTAGCGGAAACGAACACCGGGGAGCTGTTTTTT.